A single sample gave rise to the 15 T cell receptor beta chains below, sequenced in a study of shared clonotypes between healthy human individuals. Only in-frame clones appear in the TCRdb table, and some are missing; sequencing was by immunoSEQ multiplex PCR. The table lists about 2.2 million clones, about 92% of them singletons, with 1.5% to 2% in the top ten. Selected positively for CCR7 and CD45RO-negative, naive CD8 cells excluded terminally differentiated effector memory CD45RA+ cells. Sequencing was performed on naive CD8+ T cells from PBMCs. The receptors here all came from a man aged 18 to 29 in good health. Some clones in this sample may be carry-over from other donors' samples.

The chain uses TRBV5-1 and TRBJ2-1; D gene unclear. Trimming cost V 0 bases and J 8 bases, with 21 bases left between them. The CDR3 is made up of 17 amino acids. The germline gives CDR1 SGHRS, CDR2 YFSETQ. The CDR3 region has the DNA TGCGCCAGCAGCTTGGCCGGGCGGTCAGTACTAAGCGATGAGCAGTTCTTC. Translated: CASSLAGRSVLSDEQFF.

This rearrangement joins TRBV5-1 to TRBJ2-1; 9 bases are shared with TRBD2. The CDR3 has 19 amino acids. From germline, CDR1 is SGHRS and CDR2 YFSETQ. The J segment lost 6 bases and the V segment lost 3 bases, leaving 19 bases of the junction unmatched. The chain's CDR3 is CASSYVRGVREGVFNEQFF. The CDR3 coding sequence is TGCGCCAGCAGCTACGTACGTGGCGTGCGGGAGGGAGTCTTCAATGAGCAGTTCTTC.

The rearrangement uses TRBV19 and TRBJ1-5; D is ambiguous. The CDR3 length is 14 residues. The germline V and J ends were trimmed by 0 bases and 7 bases, with 10 bases remaining between them. Per the germline V gene, CDR1 is LNHDA and CDR2 is SQIVND (reference sequence). In nucleotides, the CDR3 is TGTGCCAGTAGTATAGAGTGGGCCGGGCAGCCCCAGCATTTT. As protein: CASSIEWAGQPQHF.

The chain combines TRBV5-8 with TRBJ2-4; 9 bases line up with TRBD2. Germline V gene sequence: CDR1 SGHTS, CDR2 YDEGEE. This CDR3 is 18 amino acids long. Trimming took 9 bases from V and 0 from J; bases not matched to a gene: 16. The CDR3 nucleotides read TGTGCCACCTCGCAGGGACTAGCCCGGACCCTAGCCAAAAACATTCAGTACTTC. Translated, it gives CATSQGLARTLAKNIQYF.

This clone has a single count. The rearrangement links TRBV5-1 to TRBJ2-6, with D perhaps TRBD1 or TRBD2 (5 bases each). The CDR3 extends over 17 amino acids. V was trimmed by 5 bases and J by 0 bases, leaving 15 bases between them. The germline CDR1 and CDR2 sequences are SGHRS and YFSETQ. The CDR3 sequence: CASRPPGPSSGANVLTF. The CDR3 nucleotides are TGCGCCAGCAGACCCCCGGGACCCAGCTCTGGGGCCAACGTCCTGACTTTC.

J is TRBJ2-7 and V is TRBV28; TRBD2 matches at 7 bases. CDR3 length: 16 residues. Germline values: CDR1 MDHEN, CDR2 SYDVKM. V gave up 5 bases and J gave up 4 bases; unmatched junction bases: 14. CDR3 sequence reads: CASSPRGSGLRYEQYF. The CDR3 nucleotides read TGTGCCAGCAGTCCTAGAGGTAGCGGGCTGAGGTACGAGCAGTACTTC.

The rearrangement uses TRBV2 and TRBJ2-1; 10 bases agree with TRBD1. Germline V gene sequence: CDR1 SNHLY, CDR2 FYNNEI. CDR3 length equals 13 residues. J gave up 7 bases and V 5 bases, and 2 bases lay outside the gene matches. In DNA form, the CDR3 reads TGTGCCAGCAGTCGGGACAGGGGTAATGAGCAGTTCTTC. Residues: CASSRDRGNEQFF.

The J gene is TRBJ2-7, the V gene TRBV7-6; D is ambiguous. V lost 5 bases to trimming and J lost 5 bases, with 10 bases between them. Germline V gene lookup returns CDR1 SGHVS and CDR2 FNYEAQ. The CDR3 sequence is 12 residues long. The CDR3 protein is CASSRTVDEQYF. CDR3 nucleotide sequence: TGTGCCAGCAGCCGAACGGTAGACGAGCAGTACTTC.

The chain recombines TRBV9 with TRBJ2-6, with D possibly TRBD2 on 5 matching bases. V gave up 0 bases and J gave up 1 base, with 5 bases separating them. CDR3 length: 15 amino acids. Germline V gene lookup returns CDR1 SGDLS and CDR2 YYNGEE. The CDR3 loop reads CASSVERSGANVLTF. As DNA, the CDR3 is TGTGCCAGCAGCGTAGAGCGGTCTGGGGCCAACGTCCTGACTTTC.

With respect to this clone: Other DNA sequences in the sample encode the same CDR3. The chain has TRBV10-1 and TRBJ2-2; D is possibly TRBD1 (5 bases). Trimming took off 3 bases at V and 6 bases at J, with 5 bases between the two ends. The CDR3 consists of 12 residues. Germline CDR1 WNHNN, CDR2 SYGVQD (reference sequence). DNA for the CDR3: TGCGCCAGCAGTGACAGGGCCGGGGAGCTGTTTTTT. Its protein is CASSDRAGELFF.

The V and J genes are TRBV4-2 and TRBJ2-7; D uncertain. Looked up from germline, CDR1 is LGHNA and CDR2 is YNFKEQ. This CDR3 comprises 15 residues. The V end was cut by 0 bases, the J end by 2 bases, with 11 bases between. The DNA of the CDR3 is TGTGCCAGCAGCCAAGAACGACTCGGTACCTACGAGCAGTACTTC. It specifies CASSQERLGTYEQYF.

This clone was observed once. The gene calls are TRBV4-3 and TRBJ2-1, with no clear D. Germline V lookup: CDR1 LGHNA, CDR2 YSLEER. CDR3 length: 18 residues. V dropped 3 bases and J dropped 4 bases, with 22 bases sitting between them. The CDR3, as DNA: TGCGCCAGCAGCCATTATATAGGAGAGGAAAAAAGGTACAATGAGCAGTTCTTC. Its protein is CASSHYIGEEKRYNEQFF.

This chain uses TRBV15 with TRBJ1-5; no reliable D call. The CDR3 sequence is 12 residues long. Trimming took off 4 bases at V and 3 bases at J, with 4 bases between the two ends. Per germline, CDR1 LNHNV and CDR2 YYDKDF (reference sequence). This CDR3 is CATSTINQPQHF. In nucleotides, the CDR3 is TGTGCCACCAGCACTATCAATCAGCCCCAGCATTTT.

The CDR3 is CASSYSTGLYTEAFF. DNA of the CDR3: TGTGCCAGCAGTTACTCGACGGGGTTGTACACTGAAGCTTTCTTT. This chain connects TRBV6-5 to TRBJ1-1; D gene uncertain. CDR3 length equals 15 residues. CDR1 and CDR2 (germline): MNHEY, SVGAGI. The V and J ends lost 0 bases and 3 bases respectively, with 11 bases between them.

Here the CDR3 DNA reads TGTGCCAGCAGCCAGCGGACTAGCGTGGCGGAGACCCAGTACTTC. Protein sequence: CASSQRTSVAETQYF. The chain recombines TRBV9 with TRBJ2-5; 9 bases map to TRBD2. With V trimmed by 4 bases and J by 5 bases, 9 bases remained unmatched. The CDR3 covers 15 residues. Looked up from germline, CDR1 is SGDLS and CDR2 is YYNGEE.